These T cell receptor beta chains were read from a single sample in a study of human T cells and chemical hapten exposure. TCRdb independently ran MiXCR on the RACE reads; one entry per CDR3 protein. This table has 180,000 or so distinct CDR3 sequences, approximately 29% appearing once. This material consisted of whole blood, taken in connection with sensitization to the hapten diphenylcyclopropenone (DPC). Receptors were obtained from a woman between 25 and 40 years old with alopecia areata. Some clones in this sample may be carry-over from other donors' samples. CDR3s include the opening cysteine and the closing phenylalanine or tryptophan. The D gene is left open where the match is weak. Where a row states a size, it is once, few, many or the class of an expanded clone; other rows omit it.

TGCAGCGTTTCCGGGGCGAAGGGCGGCTACACCTTC,CSVSGAKGGYTF,NA,TRBV29-1,TRBJ1-2,NA
TGTGCCAGCTCACCACTGGGACAGGGGTTGAACACTGAAGCTTTCTTT,CASSPLGQGLNTEAFF,NA,TRBV18,TRBJ1-1,TRBD1
TGTGCCAGCAGCCCCGGGGAGGGGGCTTTTGGAAACACCATATATTTT,CASSPGEGAFGNTIYF,NA,TRBV6-6,TRBJ1-3,TRBD1
TGTGCCAGCAGTGAAGCAACCCAGGGGACCTATGGCTACACCTTC,CASSEATQGTYGYTF,NA,TRBV2,TRBJ1-2,NA
TGCAGCGTTGAAGTCACGTTTGGAGATACGCAGTATTTT,CSVEVTFGDTQYF,NA,TRBV29-1,TRBJ2-3,NA
TGTGCCATCAGTGAGATTGGACAAACCTACGAGCAGTACTTC,CAISEIGQTYEQYF,NA,TRBV10-3,TRBJ2-7,NA
TGTGCCACCTTAGACAGGGCCAGCAATCAGCCCCAGCATTTT,CATLDRASNQPQHF,NA,TRBV19,TRBJ1-5,TRBD1
TGCAGCGTCGAGAGGGGGCGAGAAGCTTTCTTT,CSVERGREAFF,few,TRBV29-1,TRBJ1-1,TRBD1
TGCAGCGTTATACAGGGAGGGACTGAAGCTTTCTTT,CSVIQGGTEAFF,NA,TRBV29-1,TRBJ1-1,NA
TGTGCCAGTAGTAGTGTGTCTAGCGGGAGGTACGAGCAGTACTTC,CASSSVSSGRYEQYF,NA,TRBV19,TRBJ2-7,TRBD2
TGTGCCAGCAGTTACGACTTCCAATCGGAGACCCAGTACTTC,CASSYDFQSETQYF,NA,TRBV6-6,TRBJ2-5,NA
TGTGCCATCAACCCTGGGGTAGCGGCTGACAATGAGCAGTTCTTC,CAINPGVAADNEQFF,few,TRBV10-3,TRBJ2-1,NA
TGTGCCAGCAGCGTCGGACAGGGCAACTATGGCTACACCTTC,CASSVGQGNYGYTF,few,TRBV5-5,TRBJ1-2,TRBD1
TGTGCCAGCAGCCCCGGACTCCTGGCCACAGATACGCAGTATTTT,CASSPGLLATDTQYF,NA,TRBV5-5,TRBJ2-3,NA
TGCAGTGCTAGAGCTAGCGGGATTTCCACATATACGCAGTATTTT,CSARASGISTYTQYF,NA,TRBV20-1,TRBJ2-3,TRBD2
TGTGCCAGCAGTTTGGTACCGGCCTACAATGAGCAGTTCTTC,CASSLVPAYNEQFF,few,TRBV28,TRBJ2-1,NA
TGTGCCAGCAGTGTGGGGGCCGGCACTGAAGCTTTCTTT,CASSVGAGTEAFF,NA,TRBV2,TRBJ1-1,NA
TGCGCCAGCAGCCAGGATCGGACTGCCCTAGCCAAAAACATTCAGTACTTC,CASSQDRTALAKNIQYF,few,TRBV4-3,TRBJ2-4,NA
TGTGCCAGCAGGAGTCCTGCGGGGCTTGCCTATGGCTACACCTTC,CASRSPAGLAYGYTF,few,TRBV27,TRBJ1-2,NA
TGTGCCAGCAGCTTGGGAGCAAAGAGGTACCAAGAGACCCAGTACTTC,CASSLGAKRYQETQYF,few,TRBV5-4,TRBJ2-5,NA
TGTGCCAGCAGCCAAGATTCAGGCCGGGGCACAGATACGCAGTATTTT,CASSQDSGRGTDTQYF,few,TRBV14,TRBJ2-3,NA
TGCAGCGTTGGAGTGTTGGGGAGAGATACGCAGTATTTT,CSVGVLGRDTQYF,few,TRBV29-1,TRBJ2-3,NA